A single sample is the source of the 20 T cell receptor beta chains below, sequenced in a study of blood T cell repertoires in COVID-19. Profiled with immunoSEQ multiplex PCR; TCRdb holds only in-frame clones, not every one. The table shows about 13,000 clones, with about 88% occurring only once. Sample: peripheral blood. All receptors come from a human donor in a cohort sampled during active COVID-19.

The rearrangement links TRBV7-2 to TRBJ1-2; TRBD1 aligns across 7 bases. V trimming: 5 bases; J trimming: 1 base; junction bases outside the gene matches: 4. Per the germline V gene, CDR1 is SGHTA and CDR2 is FQGNSA. The length of the CDR3 is 14 residues. The CDR3 sequence: CASSPGQFNYGYTF. The CDR3 nucleotides read TGTGCCAGCAGCCCGGGACAGTTTAACTATGGCTACACCTTC.

The chain carries TRBV5-4 and TRBJ1-2; D is uncertain. Germline-derived CDR1 and CDR2 are SGHNT and YYREEE (reference sequence). The CDR3 spans 13 residues. V shed 0 bases and J shed 4 bases, with 7 bases lying between them. The CDR3 loop is CASSLVTSYGYTF. The CDR3 DNA is TGTGCCAGCAGCTTGGTTACAAGCTATGGCTACACCTTC. Full variable domain (rest looked up from reference TRBV5-4 and TRBJ1-2): ETGVTQSPTHLIKTRGQQVTLRCSSQSGHNTVSWYQQALGQGPQFIFQYYREEENGRGNFPPRFSGLQFPNYSSELNVNALELDDSALYLCASSLVTSYGYTFGSGTRLTVV.

The gene calls are TRBV4-3 and TRBJ1-4; D ambiguous. V was trimmed by 0 bases and J by 0 bases, leaving 5 bases between them. The CDR3 covers 15 residues. The V gene's germline CDR1 is LGHNA and CDR2 YSLEER. In nucleotides, the CDR3 is TGCGCCAGCAGCCAAGACAGAACAACTAATGAAAAACTGTTTTTT. Its translation: CASSQDRTTNEKLFF.

This chain uses TRBV11-3 with TRBJ1-2; D might be TRBD1 (6 bases). Germline lookup yields CDR1 SGHNT and CDR2 YENEEA. Trimming pared 4 bases from V and 4 bases from J, leaving 19 bases between. The CDR3 runs 16 residues. The CDR3 region is CASSSPPDSSPYGYTF. Written as DNA, the CDR3 is TGTGCCAGCAGCTCCCCGCCGGACAGTTCGCCCTATGGCTACACCTTC.

The chain couples TRBV6-6 to TRBJ1-4; TRBD1 aligns across 9 bases. V lost 0 bases and J lost 5; bases outside the gene matches: 4. CDR1 and CDR2 from the germline V gene are MNHNY and SVGAGI (reference sequence). The CDR3 is 16 residues long. Here the CDR3 reads CASSYSIGTGNEKLFF. For the CDR3, the DNA is TGTGCCAGCAGTTACTCGATAGGGACAGGGAATGAAAAACTGTTTTTT.

V usage is TRBV9 and J usage is TRBJ2-2, with D maybe TRBD1 (5 bases). There are 13 residues in the CDR3. V lost 1 base, J lost 6 bases, and 7 bases lay in between. CDR1 is SGDLS, CDR2 YYNGEE, per germline. CDR3: CASSVQGSGELFF. The CDR3 DNA reads TGTGCCAGCAGCGTACAGGGATCCGGGGAGCTGTTTTTT.

V and J are TRBV7-2 and TRBJ2-3; TRBD2 aligns across 12 bases. From germline, CDR1 is SGHTA and CDR2 FQGNSA. The V gene end was trimmed by 2 bases and the J gene end by 2 bases; junction bases not matched to a gene: 8. This CDR3 contains 18 residues. For the CDR3, the DNA is TGTGCCAGCAGCTTAACTAGCGGGGGGCACAACCCCACAGATACGCAGTATTTT. Residues: CASSLTSGGHNPTDTQYF.

The CDR3 coding sequence is TGTGCCAGTAGCCAGGGCGCCTCCTACAATGAGCAGTTCTTC. This codes for CASSQGASYNEQFF. The chain couples TRBV19 to TRBJ2-1; tentatively, D is TRBD1 (5 bases). Per the germline V gene, CDR1 is LNHDA and CDR2 is SQIVND (reference sequence). Trimming left V 6 bases short and J 0 bases short, with 9 bases between. This CDR3 comprises 14 residues.

V is TRBV30 and J is TRBJ2-2; TRBD2 agrees at 11 bases. With V trimmed by 3 bases and J by 0 bases, 6 bases remained unmatched. CDR1 is GTSNPN and CDR2 is SVGIG in the germline V gene (reference sequence). The CDR3 has 17 amino acids. CDR3 coding DNA: TGTGCCTGGAGCCGACTAGCGGGAACGGCGAACACCGGGGAGCTGTTTTTT. Amino acid sequence: CAWSRLAGTANTGELFF.

The gene calls are TRBV11-2 and TRBJ1-4; 7 nucleotides match TRBD1. CDR3 size: 15 residues. The ends lost 5 bases at V and 5 bases at J; junction bases unmatched: 8. Germline V CDR1 and CDR2: SGHAT, FQNNGV. The CDR3: CASSQIGTANEKLFF. CDR3 in DNA: TGTGCCAGCAGCCAAATCGGGACAGCGAATGAAAAACTGTTTTTT.

The V call is TRBV4-1, the J call TRBJ1-2; D gene ambiguous. The CDR3 is 16 amino acids. V was cut by 4 bases and J by 3 bases, with 18 bases left in between. CDR1 is MGHRA, CDR2 YSYEKL, per germline. The CDR3 coding sequence is TGCGCCAGCAGCCCGACGCCCCGGGATGCTTACTATGGCTACACCTTC. This sequence encodes CASSPTPRDAYYGYTF.

The chain employs TRBV5-1 and TRBJ2-3; 8 nucleotides agree with TRBD1. Germline CDR1 SGHRS, CDR2 YFSETQ. This CDR3 has 14 amino acids. After removal of 2 bases from V and 5 bases from J, the junction contained 4 bases not matched to a gene. CDR3 sequence: CASSFGQGRDTQYF. DNA of the CDR3: TGCGCCAGCAGCTTCGGACAGGGACGAGATACGCAGTATTTT.

The J gene is TRBJ2-2, the V gene TRBV5-1, with D maybe TRBD1 (5 bases). This CDR3 contains 16 residues. CDR1 and CDR2 from the germline V gene are SGHRS and YFSETQ. The germline V and J ends were trimmed by 4 bases and 3 bases, with 16 bases remaining between them. The CDR3 DNA follows: TGCGCCAGCAGCCTGTCCGTCCAGGGCGACACCGGGGAGCTGTTTTTT. This gives the protein CASSLSVQGDTGELFF.

The chain is built from TRBV6-6 and TRBJ2-7; D ambiguous. Deletions cut 3 bases from V and 6 bases from J, with 9 bases between. The germline CDR1 and CDR2 sequences are MNHNY and SVGAGI (reference sequence). The CDR3 covers 12 residues. CDR3 DNA sequence: TGTGCCAGCAGTTATATCCGGTCCGAGCAGTACTTC. This gives the protein CASSYIRSEQYF.

This clone showed up just once. The chain links TRBV10-1 to TRBJ1-4; 10 nucleotides match TRBD1. V lost 6 bases to trimming and J lost 14 bases; unmatched junction nucleotides: 3. Germline assignment: CDR1 WNHNN and CDR2 SYGVQD (reference sequence). CDR3 length equals 11 residues. The CDR3 DNA reads TGCGCCAGCAGCGACAGGGGGCGGCTGTTTTTT. Translation gives CASSDRGRLFF.

This clone is deemed large. This chain connects TRBV6-4 to TRBJ2-1; 14 nucleotides agree with TRBD2. The CDR3 runs 15 residues. CDR1 and CDR2 (germline): MRHNA, SNTAGT. The trim removed 0 bases at V and 9 bases at J, leaving 1 base unmatched. The DNA for the CDR3 is TGTGCCAGCAGTGACTCGACTAGCGGGGGGGCTGAGCAGTTCTTC. Amino acid sequence: CASSDSTSGGAEQFF.

The chain recombines TRBV6-6 with TRBJ2-3; maybe TRBD2 (6 bases). The CDR3 loop spans 16 amino acids. Germline V gene sequence: CDR1 MNHNY, CDR2 SVGAGI (reference sequence). Deletions cut 7 bases from V and 3 bases from J, with 20 bases between. DNA of the CDR3: TGTGCCAGCACTTCGTCTAACCCGGGACTTACAGATACGCAGTATTTT. Translating it yields CASTSSNPGLTDTQYF.

The chain has TRBV6-6 and TRBJ2-7, with 8 bases identical to TRBD2. The V gene end was trimmed by 8 bases and the J gene end by 3 bases; junction bases not matched to a gene: 12. This CDR3 has 15 residues. The germline CDR1 and CDR2 sequences are MNHNY and SVGAGI (reference sequence). The CDR3 here is CASAPQGGRYYEQYF. As DNA, the CDR3 is TGTGCCAGCGCCCCCCAAGGCGGGAGGTACTACGAGCAGTACTTC.

As DNA, the CDR3 is TGTGCCAGCAGCGAGGGACTAGCAGCAGATACGCAGTATTTT. This codes for CASSEGLAADTQYF. V is TRBV7-3 and J is TRBJ2-3; 9 bases map to TRBD2. Trimming removed 5 bases from V and 4 bases from J; junction bases left unmatched: 4. Germline CDR1 SGHTA, CDR2 FQGTGA. This CDR3 is 14 amino acids long.

V and J are TRBV6-5 and TRBJ1-1; 7 bases align to TRBD1. Germline V gene sequence: CDR1 MNHEY, CDR2 SVGAGI. V lost 2 bases to trimming and J lost 8 bases; unmatched junction nucleotides: 2. This CDR3 contains 12 residues. CDR3 DNA sequence: TGTGCCAGCAGTTACGGGACAGCCGAAGCTTTCTTT. It translates to CASSYGTAEAFF.